The 32 T cell receptor beta chains presented below share a single source sample, sequenced in a study of blood T cell repertoires in COVID-19. Method: immunoSEQ multiplex PCR; TCRdb's copy keeps in-frame clones and lacks some. This sample yields hundreds of thousands of clones, of which 75% to 90% are seen a single time; 1.4% belongs to the top ten. The sequenced sample was peripheral blood. These receptors were taken from a woman younger than 45 with active or convalescent COVID-19.

This chain connects TRBV29-1 to TRBJ1-1; 8 bases align to TRBD1. This CDR3 is built from 12 residues. With V trimmed by 7 bases and J by 2 bases, 3 bases remained unmatched. CDR1 and CDR2 from the germline V gene are SQVTM and ANQGSEA. The CDR3 bases are TGCAGCGGACAGGGGTCCAACACTGAAGCTTTCTTT. It is translated as CSGQGSNTEAFF.

The chain couples TRBV5-1 to TRBJ1-1, with TRBD1 matching 7 bases. There are 15 residues in the CDR3. Per germline, CDR1 SGHRS and CDR2 YFSETQ. V was pared by 4 bases and J by 2 bases, with 8 bases of the junction left unmatched. CDR3 sequence: CASSPIRQGNTEAFF. CDR3 in DNA: TGCGCCAGCAGCCCGATCCGACAGGGAAACACTGAAGCTTTCTTT.

This sequence joins TRBV15 and TRBJ1-4; D gene uncertain. The CDR3 totals 16 residues. V was clipped by 0 bases and J by 1 base, with 9 bases between them. CDR1 LNHNV and CDR2 YYDKDF come from the germline V gene (reference sequence). The CDR3 nucleotides read TGTGCCACCAGCAGAGATATGCAGTTAACTAATGAAAAACTGTTTTTT. Its protein is CATSRDMQLTNEKLFF.

The chain combines TRBV7-2 with TRBJ1-5; 7 nucleotides agree with TRBD1. The V gene's germline CDR1 is SGHTA and CDR2 FQGNSA. The CDR3 has 14 amino acids. The junction had 5 bases not matched to a gene; V was cut back by 2 bases and J by 7 bases. This CDR3 is CASSLRRGEQPQHF. CDR3 coding DNA: TGTGCCAGCAGCTTACGCAGGGGGGAACAGCCCCAGCATTTT.

This clone was picked up a small number of times. The rearrangement uses TRBV7-8 and TRBJ2-1; TRBD1 might be the D (6 bases). CDR1 SGHVS and CDR2 FQNEAQ come from the germline V gene. The V end was cut by 5 bases, the J end by 8 bases, with 19 bases between. This CDR3 comprises 15 residues. For the CDR3, the DNA is TGTGCCAGCAGCCTAGACACAGGGAAGAGCGATGAGCAGTTCTTC. It specifies CASSLDTGKSDEQFF.

The chain has TRBV19 and TRBJ2-3; D is possibly TRBD2 (7 bases). The CDR3 is made up of 15 amino acids. Trimming removed 6 bases at V and 4 bases at J, with 17 bases between. Per the germline V gene, CDR1 is LNHDA and CDR2 is SQIVND (reference sequence). CDR3 sequence: CASRVRGGYSDTQYF. DNA of the CDR3: TGTGCCAGTAGAGTTAGGGGGGGTTATTCAGATACGCAGTATTTT.

The CDR3 nucleotides are TGTGCCAGCAGCCCCGGACAGGGAGAGTCAACTAATGGCTACACCTTC. It encodes CASSPGQGESTNGYTF. The chain employs TRBV5-4 and TRBJ1-2, with 8 bases lining up with TRBD1. V shed 4 bases and J 6 bases; nucleotides not matched to a gene: 14. Germline V gives CDR1 SGHNT, CDR2 YYREEE (reference sequence). This CDR3 has 16 residues. Full variable domain (remainder filled in from reference TRBV5-4 and TRBJ1-2): ETGVTQSPTHLIKTRGQQVTLRCSSQSGHNTVSWYQQALGQGPQFIFQYYREEENGRGNFPPRFSGLQFPNYSSELNVNALELDDSALYLCASSPGQGESTNGYTFGSGTRLTVV.

The chain recombines TRBV19 with TRBJ1-1; 7 bases agree with TRBD1. Germline V gives CDR1 LNHDA, CDR2 SQIVND (reference sequence). V shed 6 bases, J shed 0 bases, and the junction held 1 base outside the gene matches. This CDR3 has 13 residues. The CDR3 reads CASRGQLNTEAFF. The CDR3 DNA follows: TGTGCCAGTAGGGGACAGTTGAACACTGAAGCTTTCTTT.

J is TRBJ1-1 and V is TRBV6-5; D not resolved. Germline V lookup: CDR1 MNHEY, CDR2 SVGAGI. The CDR3 has 15 residues. The ends were cut back, 5 bases at V and 3 bases at J, with 16 bases in the middle. The CDR3 DNA follows: TGTGCCAGCAGTACTGGTCAGGCCGTCGACACTGAAGCTTTCTTT. Translated: CASSTGQAVDTEAFF.

The chain joins TRBV5-1 to TRBJ2-2; the D gene is possibly TRBD1 (6 bases). The germline V gene encodes CDR1 SGHRS and CDR2 YFSETQ. CDR3 size: 17 residues. Trimming left V 0 bases short and J 1 base short, with 13 bases between. The CDR3 DNA reads TGCGCCAGCAGCTTGGCGCTGGACAGTTGGAACACCGGGGAGCTGTTTTTT. Translated, it gives CASSLALDSWNTGELFF.

V is TRBV21-1 and J is TRBJ1-4. TRBV21-1 constitutes a pseudogene. The CDR3 has 15 amino acids. CDR3 DNA sequence: TGTGCCAGCAGCAAACGCAGCAGGGACTATGAAAAACTGTTTTTT. Translation gives CASSKRSRDYEKLFF.

On this clone: At the DNA level, this CDR3 is encoded by other sequences in the same sample as well. The rearrangement joins TRBV4-1 to TRBJ1-1; a possible D gene is TRBD1 (6 bases). The CDR3 spans 15 residues. Trimming took 0 bases from V and 0 from J, leaving 8 bases between them. Germline lookup yields CDR1 MGHRA and CDR2 YSYEKL. CDR3 protein: CASSQDGGLNTEAFF. The CDR3 bases are TGCGCCAGCAGCCAAGATGGGGGCCTGAACACTGAAGCTTTCTTT.

The gene calls are TRBV13 and TRBJ1-2; D unresolved. This CDR3 is 14 amino acids long. The V and J ends lost 5 bases and 1 base respectively, with 11 bases between them. The germline CDR1 and CDR2 sequences are PRHDT and FYEKMQ (reference sequence). The CDR3 loop is CASSKINYNYGYTF. The CDR3 DNA sequence: TGTGCCAGCAGCAAAATTAATTATAACTATGGCTACACCTTC.

V gene TRBV27 combines with J gene TRBJ2-5, with D tentatively TRBD1 (5 bases). CDR3 length equals 16 residues. Germline lookup yields CDR1 MNHEY and CDR2 SMNVEV (reference sequence). V lost 1 base to trimming and J lost 5 bases, with 17 bases between them. This chain's CDR3 is CASSLFSIVGRETQYF. In DNA form, the CDR3 reads TGTGCCAGCAGTTTATTTTCGATTGTGGGGCGTGAGACCCAGTACTTC.

A single count supports this clone. V is TRBV14 and J is TRBJ2-4; 13 nucleotides match TRBD2. Per the germline V gene, CDR1 is SGHDN and CDR2 is FVKESK. This CDR3 is 18 amino acids long. The V and J ends lost 2 bases and 1 base, in that order; junction bases with no gene match: 5. The CDR3 is CASSQRLAGGSAKNIQYF. CDR3 DNA sequence: TGTGCCAGCAGCCAACGACTAGCGGGAGGAAGCGCCAAAAACATTCAGTACTTC.

This clone turned up a few times. The V gene is TRBV3-1 (or the pseudogene TRBV3-2), the J gene TRBJ1-5; tentatively, D is TRBD1 (6 bases). Germline V lookup: CDR1 LGHDT, CDR2 YNNKEL (reference sequence). Trimming shortened V by 4 bases and J by 7 bases, and 17 bases separated the two germline ends. The CDR3 loop spans 15 amino acids. The CDR3 is CASSPDPGVGQPQHF. CDR3 bases: TGTGCCAGCAGCCCCGACCCAGGGGTAGGGCAGCCCCAGCATTTT.

This chain uses TRBV4-1 with TRBJ2-2; D is uncertain. Germline V CDR1 and CDR2: MGHRA, YSYEKL. V was trimmed by 4 bases and J by 3 bases, leaving 18 bases between them. The CDR3 extends over 17 amino acids. The chain's CDR3 is CASSLGDAALYTGELFF. CDR3 DNA sequence: TGCGCCAGCAGCCTAGGTGACGCGGCGTTATACACCGGGGAGCTGTTTTTT.

The CDR3 DNA is TGCGCCAGCAGTGCGGACAGGGGGCCTATTCTCAATTCACCCCTCCACTTT. Protein sequence: CASSADRGPILNSPLHF. The chain links TRBV23-1 to TRBJ1-6, with 11 positions matching TRBD1. TRBV23-1 is noted as an ORF with a role that remains uncertain. The J segment lost 7 bases and the V segment lost 5 bases, leaving 10 bases of the junction unmatched. The CDR3 contains 17 residues.

This chain links TRBV10-2 with TRBJ2-1, with 11 bases that match TRBD2. There are 14 residues in the CDR3. Unmatched junction bases numbered 7, after V lost 8 bases and J lost 7 bases. CDR1 WSHSY and CDR2 SAAADI come from the germline V gene. Here the CDR3 DNA reads TGCGCCAGCGGGGGACTAGCGGAGGGGAATGAGCAGTTCTTC. Its translation is CASGGLAEGNEQFF.

This chain links TRBV15 with TRBJ1-5, with D maybe TRBD1 (5 bases). Per germline, CDR1 LNHNV and CDR2 YYDKDF (reference sequence). This CDR3 is 16 amino acids long. V gave up 0 bases and J gave up 4 bases, with 13 bases separating them. The CDR3 sequence: CATSREGVGGNQPQHF. The CDR3 DNA is TGTGCCACCAGCAGAGAGGGGGTCGGAGGGAATCAGCCCCAGCATTTT.

CDR3 in amino acids: CASTQTATVYEQYF. The CDR3 DNA follows: TGTGCCAGCACCCAAACGGCGACAGTCTACGAGCAGTACTTC. The chain is built from TRBV6-6 and TRBJ2-7; TRBD1 is a possible D gene (5 bases). The germline gives CDR1 MNHNY, CDR2 SVGAGI (reference sequence). The CDR3 sequence is 14 residues long. V dropped 7 bases and J dropped 3 bases, with 16 bases sitting between them.

The rearrangement links TRBV10-2 to TRBJ2-3, with D maybe TRBD2 (6 bases). Trimming shortened V by 0 bases and J by 6 bases, and 19 bases separated the two germline ends. Germline loops: CDR1 WSHSY, CDR2 SAAADI. This CDR3 has 17 amino acids. CDR3 sequence reads: CASSESGRSGVADTQYF. The CDR3 DNA sequence: TGCGCCAGCAGTGAGTCGGGCCGGTCGGGGGTCGCCGATACGCAGTATTTT.

This clone appeared a single time. The chain is built from TRBV4-1 and TRBJ2-7; 9 nucleotides agree with TRBD2. The CDR3 covers 16 residues. V lost 2 bases and J lost 5; bases outside the gene matches: 10. Germline V gene data show CDR1 as MGHRA and CDR2 as YSYEKL. The CDR3 region has the DNA TGCGCCAGCAGCCAAATCGCGGGAGGGAATAGGAACGAGCAGTACTTC. Its protein is CASSQIAGGNRNEQYF.

Concerning this clone itself: Other nucleotide sequences from this sample produce the same CDR3. The gene calls are TRBV12-3 or TRBV12-4 and TRBJ1-3; D is ambiguous. CDR3 size: 13 residues. V was pared by 3 bases and J by 4 bases, with 7 bases between. The CDR3 DNA sequence: TGTGCCAGCAGTTTCGGGTGGGGAAACACCATATATTTT. It encodes CASSFGWGNTIYF.

The table lists this clone with a count of one. The V gene is TRBV2, the J gene TRBJ1-5; D is undetermined. V was clipped by 3 bases and J by 0 bases, with 9 bases between them. The V gene's germline CDR1 is SNHLY and CDR2 FYNNEI. The CDR3 has 15 residues. In DNA, the CDR3 is TGTGCCAGCAGTGATTCATTCTATAGCAATCAGCCCCAGCATTTT. This sequence encodes CASSDSFYSNQPQHF.

This chain connects TRBV7-9 to TRBJ2-3; no reliable D call. The CDR3 is 15 amino acids. V was shortened by 6 bases and J by 6 bases, with 19 bases between the two germline ends. Germline CDR1 and CDR2: SEHNR and FQNEAQ (reference sequence). CDR3 residues: CASSPEADLRDTQYF. The CDR3 DNA reads as TGTGCCAGCAGTCCCGAGGCCGACTTGAGGGATACGCAGTATTTT.

The chain has TRBV4-2 and TRBJ2-5; 8 bases agree with TRBD2. CDR1 and CDR2 (germline): LGHNA, YNFKEQ. Trimming at V came to 0 bases and at J to 0 bases, leaving 9 bases not matched to a gene. There are 18 residues in the CDR3. CDR3 DNA sequence: TGTGCCAGCAGCCAAGATTCGGTAGTAGCGGGGCACCAAGAGACCCAGTACTTC. Encoded protein: CASSQDSVVAGHQETQYF.

With respect to this clone: Mismatch with germline at one junction end may stem from a read error. The chain has TRBV2 and TRBJ2-2; the D gene is possibly TRBD2 (6 bases). Germline CDR1 SNHLY, CDR2 FYNNEI. This CDR3 is built from 14 residues. The CDR3 loop is CASHSLADTGELFF. CDR3 DNA sequence: TGTGCCAGCCACTCACTAGCAGACACCGGGGAGTTGTTTTTT.

The V gene is TRBV7-5, the J gene TRBJ1-2; the table's D call of TRBD1 was not tested on the DNA. TRBV7-5 is deemed a pseudogene. The CDR3 has 15 residues. CDR3 DNA sequence: TGTGTCAGAAGCTCCGTACAGGGGGCTAACTATGGCTACACCTTC. Its protein product is CVRSSVQGANYGYTF.

The gene calls are TRBV19 and TRBJ2-1, with D possibly matching TRBD2 (6 bases). Trimming removed 5 bases from V and 0 bases from J, with 11 bases in between. In germline, CDR1 is LNHDA, CDR2 SQIVND (reference sequence). The CDR3 spans 15 residues. Here the CDR3 reads CASSDSSDSYNEQFF. CDR3 nucleotide sequence: TGTGCCAGTAGTGACTCTAGCGACTCCTACAATGAGCAGTTCTTC. The full variable domain, with the rest looked up from reference TRBV19 and TRBJ2-1, is DGGITQSPKYLFRKEGQNVTLSCEQNLNHDAMYWYRQDPGQGLRLIYYSQIVNDFQKGDIAEGYSVSREKKESFPLTVTSAQKNPTAFYLCASSDSSDSYNEQFFGPGTRLTVL.

The V call is TRBV10-3, the J call TRBJ2-7, with D possibly being TRBD2 (7 bases). The V gene lost 6 bases and the J gene lost 2 bases, with 14 bases spanning the gap. The CDR3 is made up of 14 amino acids. Germline values: CDR1 ENHRY, CDR2 SYGVKD. The CDR3 sequence: CAISHAGATYEQYF. The CDR3, as DNA: TGTGCCATCAGCCATGCGGGGGCGACCTACGAGCAGTACTTC.

The chain employs TRBV5-6 and TRBJ2-5; tentatively, D is TRBD1 (6 bases). This CDR3 is 15 amino acids long. CDR1 is SGHDT, CDR2 YYEEEE, per germline. V was cut by 4 bases and J by 4 bases, with 17 bases left in between. The DNA for the CDR3 is TGTGCCAGCAGCACTTCGACAGGAGTCGTAGAGACCCAGTACTTC. Protein product: CASSTSTGVVETQYF.